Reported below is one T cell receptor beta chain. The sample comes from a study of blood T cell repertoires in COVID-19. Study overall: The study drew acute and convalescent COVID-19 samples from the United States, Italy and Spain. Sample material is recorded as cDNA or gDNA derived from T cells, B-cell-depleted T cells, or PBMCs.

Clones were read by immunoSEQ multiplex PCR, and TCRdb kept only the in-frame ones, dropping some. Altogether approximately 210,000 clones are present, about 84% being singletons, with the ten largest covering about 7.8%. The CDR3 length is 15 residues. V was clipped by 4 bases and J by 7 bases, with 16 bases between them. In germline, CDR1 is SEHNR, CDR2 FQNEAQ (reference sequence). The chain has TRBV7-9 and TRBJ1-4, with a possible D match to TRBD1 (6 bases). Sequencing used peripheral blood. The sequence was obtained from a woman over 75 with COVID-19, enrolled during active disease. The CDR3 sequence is CASSYKQGIGEKLFF. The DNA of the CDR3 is TGTGCCAGCAGCTATAAACAGGGTATCGGTGAAAAACTGTTTTTT.